This TCR beta chain came from a study of cytomegalovirus exposure and HLA in healthy donors. Turning to the study itself: The same platform as the roughly 630 first-cohort repertoires was used for the 95 to 150 validation repertoires, a later analysis reported.

Note on this clone: Its antigen is undetermined.

The repertoire was sequenced with immunoSEQ multiplex PCR; TCRdb's copy has only in-frame clones and lacks some. The table includes some 38,000 clones, approximately 95% detected once. Study-level findings and limits: The study recorded more than 150 TCR beta chains that were cytomegalovirus-associated. Accounts indicate the classifier identified cytomegalovirus status with strong specificity and sensitivity.

From germline, CDR1 is MDHEN and CDR2 SYDVKM. The CDR3 contains 16 residues. V shed 6 bases and J 4 bases; nucleotides not matched to a gene: 12. The TCR comes from a man aged 18 to 30 in good health and CMV-seronegative. Sequences were obtained from PBMCs. This chain connects TRBV28 to TRBJ2-1; 7 bases agree with TRBD2. The CDR3 nucleotides are TGTGCCAGCAGGAGACTAGCAACTCAGGATTACAATGAGCAGTTCTTC. Translation gives CASRRLATQDYNEQFF.